Listed here are 14 T cell receptor beta chains from one sample, sequenced in a study of CD8 T cells in ankylosing spondylitis. General observations from the study: A motif in TCR beta, a set of seven to nine highly homologous variants, appeared characteristic of ankylosing spondylitis blood.

TCRdb re-derived calls from the 5' RACE reads in MiXCR, one entry per CDR3 protein. Altogether around 890,000 distinct CDR3 sequences are present, 12% being singletons, with the ten largest covering about 0.49%. Antigens of these TCRs are unknown. Sequencing used blood, either unsorted or a sorted T cell fraction (not recorded which). Every receptor here comes from a male donor with ankylosing spondylitis.

This clonotype was detected a few times. The chain combines TRBV20-1 with TRBJ1-1; tentative D call: TRBD1 (6 bases). Germline CDR1 is DFQATT and CDR2 is SNEGSKA (reference sequence). Between the trimmed V and J ends, which lost 6 bases and 0 bases, there was a span of 14 bases. The CDR3 runs to 14 residues. The CDR3 nucleotides are TGCAGTGCAAGGGGGAGTAACATGAACACTGAAGCTTTCTTT. Protein: CSARGSNMNTEAFF.

This clonotype has ten or more counts. V and J are TRBV5-1 and TRBJ2-5, with D hard to call. This CDR3 spans 14 amino acids. Looked up from germline, CDR1 is SGHRS and CDR2 is YFSETQ. With 1 base removed from V and 2 bases from J, the gap between germline ends came to 9 bases. CDR3 coding DNA: TGCGCCAGCAGCTTGATGGGCCGACAAGAGACCCAGTACTTC. Translated: CASSLMGRQETQYF.

This clonotype was found a few times. V usage is TRBV28 and J usage is TRBJ2-2; 8 nucleotides line up with TRBD2. Trimming removed 5 bases from V and 1 base from J; junction bases left unmatched: 6. The CDR3 is made up of 16 amino acids. Germline values: CDR1 MDHEN, CDR2 SYDVKM. CDR3 loop: CASSPSGTRNTGELFF. The DNA for the CDR3 is TGTGCCAGCAGTCCCTCCGGGACTAGGAACACCGGGGAGCTGTTTTTT. Looking up the rest from reference TRBV28 and TRBJ2-2 gives the full variable domain: DVKVTQSSRYLVKRTGEKVFLECVQDMDHENMFWYRQDPGLGLRLIYFSYDVKMKEKGDIPEGYSVSREKKERFSLILESASTNQTSMYLCASSPSGTRNTGELFFGEGSRLTVL.

The table lists this clonotype with a few counts. The chain joins TRBV2 to TRBJ2-5; the match to TRBD2 covers 7 bases. Germline values: CDR1 SNHLY, CDR2 FYNNEI. This CDR3 contains 15 residues. V was clipped by 8 bases and J by 4 bases; unmatched bases: 13. The CDR3 DNA sequence: TGTGCCAGCCTAACTGCCGAACTAGCGTTAGAGACCCAGTACTTC. The encoded protein is CASLTAELALETQYF.

This clonotype was found a few times. This chain joins TRBV5-1 and TRBJ2-3, with D tentatively TRBD1 (6 bases). With 5 bases removed from V and 1 base from J, the gap between germline ends came to 14 bases. CDR3 length: 15 amino acids. Germline CDR1 SGHRS, CDR2 YFSETQ. CDR3 sequence reads: CASRRDTSRTDTQYF. Here the CDR3 DNA reads TGCGCCAGCAGGAGGGACACCTCCCGCACAGATACGCAGTATTTT.

The chain employs TRBV6-6 and TRBJ1-4, with D maybe TRBD1 (6 bases). The CDR3 length is 13 residues. Trimming left V 2 bases short and J 5 bases short, with 6 bases between. Germline assignment: CDR1 MNHNY and CDR2 SVGAGI (reference sequence). CDR3 DNA sequence: TGTGCCAGCAGTTACAGGGGGAATGAAAAACTGTTTTTT. Translated: CASSYRGNEKLFF.

The chain carries TRBV20-1 and TRBJ2-7; 7 bases are shared with TRBD1. Germline V gene data show CDR1 as DFQATT and CDR2 as SNEGSKA (reference sequence). V shed 3 bases and J 4 bases; nucleotides not matched to a gene: 9. The CDR3 contains 14 residues. In DNA, the CDR3 is TGCAGTGCTAGGATATCCGGGACAGTTTACGAGCAGTACTTC. This sequence encodes CSARISGTVYEQYF.

The chain recombines TRBV20-1 with TRBJ2-2; D gene ambiguous. Trimming cost V 2 bases and J 2 bases, with 12 bases left between them. Per the germline V gene, CDR1 is DFQATT and CDR2 is SNEGSKA (reference sequence). The CDR3 runs 15 residues. The CDR3 DNA reads TGCAGTGCTAGACGGCCAATAGTCAACACCGGGGAGCTGTTTTTT. It is translated as CSARRPIVNTGELFF.

The table lists this clonotype with many counts. This rearrangement joins TRBV20-1 to TRBJ2-1; 8 nucleotides align to TRBD2. Germline CDR1 is DFQATT and CDR2 is SNEGSKA (reference sequence). The V and J ends lost 5 bases and 7 bases, in that order; junction bases with no gene match: 4. This CDR3 contains 12 residues. CDR3 sequence: CSAGLAGNEQFF. As DNA, the CDR3 is TGCAGTGCTGGACTAGCTGGTAATGAGCAGTTCTTC.

This rearrangement joins TRBV12-3 or TRBV12-4 to TRBJ1-1, with D uncertain. V was clipped by 1 base and J by 6 bases, with 9 bases between them. CDR3 length equals 13 residues. The CDR3 here is CASSLVLRSEAFF. DNA for the CDR3: TGTGCCAGCAGTTTAGTATTAAGGTCTGAAGCTTTCTTT.

This chain joins TRBV5-1 and TRBJ2-5; D ambiguous. V was cut by 0 bases and J by 5 bases, with 8 bases left in between. The CDR3 loop spans 13 amino acids. CDR1 SGHRS and CDR2 YFSETQ come from the germline V gene. CDR3 nucleotide sequence: TGCGCCAGCAGCTTGGCCGAGGAGGAGACCCAGTACTTC. It is translated as CASSLAEEETQYF.

The gene calls are TRBV4-1 and TRBJ2-2, with D perhaps matching TRBD1 (6 bases). CDR1 and CDR2 from the germline V gene are MGHRA and YSYEKL. Deletions cut 3 bases from V and 4 bases from J, with 12 bases between. There are 15 residues in the CDR3. The CDR3: CASSQPGAGTGELFF. The CDR3 DNA reads TGCGCCAGCAGCCAGCCAGGGGCCGGCACCGGGGAGCTGTTTTTT.

V and J are TRBV4-1 and TRBJ1-3; no clear D. Germline V gene data show CDR1 as MGHRA and CDR2 as YSYEKL. V lost 2 bases and J 4 bases, leaving 18 bases between the germline ends. The CDR3 covers 17 residues. The CDR3 reads CASSQPPMWGKGNTIYF. The CDR3 nucleotides are TGCGCCAGCAGCCAACCCCCTATGTGGGGAAAAGGAAACACCATATATTTT.

The chain links TRBV15 to TRBJ2-5; no clear D. CDR1 is LNHNV and CDR2 is YYDKDF in the germline V gene (reference sequence). This CDR3 has 16 amino acids. The V end lost 0 bases, the J end lost 6 bases, and 17 bases lay between the germline ends. The CDR3 reads CATSRDKATAEKTQYF. The CDR3 nucleotides read TGTGCCACCAGCAGAGATAAGGCTACGGCGGAAAAGACCCAGTACTTC.